What follows are 12 T cell receptor beta chains derived from one specimen sequenced in a study of OX40 agonist ivuxolimab in advanced cancers. Some clones are missing from TCRdb's copy, which holds only in-frame ones; the method was immunoSEQ multiplex PCR. The table shows 25,000 or so clones, with 73% occurring only once. The source material was CD4+ or CD8+ T cells sorted from blood, sampled in a trial of the OX40 agonist ivuxolimab. The receptors derive from an adult with an advanced solid tumor such as melanoma, head and neck, liver or kidney cancer.

The chain uses TRBV5-6 and TRBJ2-3; 9 bases are a match to TRBD2. This CDR3 spans 15 amino acids. Trimming cost V 4 bases and J 7 bases; bases outside gene matches: 10. From germline, CDR1 is SGHDT and CDR2 YYEEEE. CDR3 in DNA: TGTGCCAGCAGCCCGGGGGTAGCGGGGGCTAATACGCAGTATTTT. Translated, it gives CASSPGVAGANTQYF.

The rearrangement joins TRBV6-1 to TRBJ2-5; 10 bases map to TRBD2. This CDR3 is built from 15 residues. Germline-derived CDR1 and CDR2 are MNHNS and SASEGT. The V segment lost 5 bases and the J segment 0 bases; nucleotides outside the gene matches: 3. The CDR3 DNA reads TGTGCCAGCAGTCCAAGCGGGGGGGACCAAGAGACCCAGTACTTC. Translated, it gives CASSPSGGDQETQYF.

V gene TRBV29-1 combines with J gene TRBJ2-4; 7 positions agree with TRBD1. J gave up 0 bases and V 4 bases, and 3 bases lay outside the gene matches. Germline V gene data show CDR1 as SQVTM and CDR2 as ANQGSEA. This CDR3 is 14 amino acids long. In DNA, the CDR3 is TGCAGCGTTGTGCAGGGGGTAGCCAAAAACATTCAGTACTTC. It specifies CSVVQGVAKNIQYF.

This chain links TRBV7-9 with TRBJ2-7; the D is unclear. Trimming stripped 0 bases from V and 3 bases from J, with 9 bases between. Germline V gene lookup returns CDR1 SEHNR and CDR2 FQNEAQ (reference sequence). This CDR3 comprises 14 residues. CDR3 nucleotide sequence: TGTGCCAGCAGCTTAGCCGGCCCAGTCTACGAGCAGTACTTC. Protein sequence: CASSLAGPVYEQYF.

The genes are TRBV7-8 and TRBJ2-7, with 12 bases aligning to TRBD2. The CDR3 length is 17 residues. Germline assignment: CDR1 SGHVS and CDR2 FQNEAQ. V lost 1 base and J lost 3; bases outside the gene matches: 7. The CDR3 DNA reads TGTGCCAGCAGCTTAGGTCCCGGACTAGCGGGACACTACGAGCAGTACTTC. Protein product: CASSLGPGLAGHYEQYF. The full variable domain, completed using reference TRBV7-8 and TRBJ2-7, is GAGVSQSPRYKVAKRGQDVALRCDPISGHVSLFWYQQALGQGPEFLTYFQNEAQLDKSGLPSDRFFAERPEGSVSTLKIQRTQQEDSAVYLCASSLGPGLAGHYEQYFGPGTRLTVT.

The genes are TRBV4-3 and TRBJ1-2; D gene uncertain. The ends were cut back, 3 bases at V and 4 bases at J, with 12 bases in the middle. CDR1 and CDR2 (germline): LGHNA, YSLEER. This CDR3 has 14 residues. The CDR3 DNA follows: TGCGCCAGCAGCCAGCGTTTGGCCTCCTATGGCTACACCTTC. It yields the protein CASSQRLASYGYTF.

The chain combines TRBV7-8 with TRBJ2-3; D might be TRBD2 (7 bases). Germline CDR1 reads SGHVS; CDR2 reads FQNEAQ. There are 15 residues in the CDR3. The germline V and J ends were trimmed by 1 base and 5 bases, with 13 bases remaining between them. The CDR3 coding sequence is TGTGCCAGCAGCTTAGAGGGGGGGCCCGAAGATACGCAGTATTTT. This codes for CASSLEGGPEDTQYF.

This chain connects TRBV11-1 to TRBJ2-1; no reliable D call. Germline CDR1 is SGHAT and CDR2 is FQDESV (reference sequence). The CDR3 has 16 amino acids. V gave up 5 bases and J gave up 7 bases, with 21 bases separating them. In DNA, the CDR3 is TGTGCCAGCAGCCAATACCCAGCGTGGGGATTAAATGAGCAGTTCTTC. The encoded protein is CASSQYPAWGLNEQFF.

The chain uses TRBV4-3 and TRBJ2-2, with a weak D call TRBD1 (6 bases). The germline V gene encodes CDR1 LGHNA and CDR2 YSLEER. The CDR3 is made up of 15 amino acids. V dropped 4 bases and J dropped 5 bases, with 14 bases sitting between them. The CDR3 is CASSLGTSGTGELFF. The CDR3 DNA sequence: TGCGCCAGCAGCCTTGGGACATCAGGGACCGGGGAGCTGTTTTTT.

The chain joins TRBV30 to TRBJ2-3; D is perhaps TRBD2 (5 bases). Between the trimmed V and J ends, which lost 1 base and 6 bases, there was a span of 5 bases. This CDR3 is 11 amino acids long. Germline V gives CDR1 GTSNPN, CDR2 SVGIG (reference sequence). The CDR3 DNA reads as TGTGCCTGGAGTGCGGGGGATACGCAGTATTTT. Translated: CAWSAGDTQYF.

The chain is built from TRBV7-6 and TRBJ2-3; 7 positions agree with TRBD1. Germline V gene sequence: CDR1 SGHVS, CDR2 FNYEAQ. Germline trimming cut 5 bases from V and 2 bases from J; bases unmatched to any gene: 7. The CDR3 contains 15 residues. Written as DNA, the CDR3 is TGTGCCAGCAGCCAGGGACAGCGATCCACAGATACGCAGTATTTT. It translates to CASSQGQRSTDTQYF.

The chain carries TRBV29-1 and TRBJ1-2; 7 bases map to TRBD1. Trimming at V came to 5 bases and at J to 4 bases, leaving 7 bases not matched to a gene. The CDR3 consists of 13 residues. Germline CDR1 reads SQVTM; CDR2 reads ANQGSEA. DNA for the CDR3: TGCAGCGTTAGGACTGGGACAGTCTATGGCTACACCTTC. This codes for CSVRTGTVYGYTF.